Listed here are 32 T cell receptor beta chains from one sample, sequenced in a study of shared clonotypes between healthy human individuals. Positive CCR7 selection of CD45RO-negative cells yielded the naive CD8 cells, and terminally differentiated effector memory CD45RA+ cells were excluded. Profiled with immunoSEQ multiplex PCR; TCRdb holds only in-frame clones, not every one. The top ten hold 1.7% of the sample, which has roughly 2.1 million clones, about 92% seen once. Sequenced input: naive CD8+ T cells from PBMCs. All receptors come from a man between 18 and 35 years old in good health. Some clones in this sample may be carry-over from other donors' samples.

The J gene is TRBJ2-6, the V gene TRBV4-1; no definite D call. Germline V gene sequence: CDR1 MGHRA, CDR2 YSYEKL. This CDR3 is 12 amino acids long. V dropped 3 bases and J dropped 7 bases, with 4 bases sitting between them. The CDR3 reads CASSQDANVLTF. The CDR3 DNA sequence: TGCGCCAGCAGCCAGGATGCCAACGTCCTGACTTTC.

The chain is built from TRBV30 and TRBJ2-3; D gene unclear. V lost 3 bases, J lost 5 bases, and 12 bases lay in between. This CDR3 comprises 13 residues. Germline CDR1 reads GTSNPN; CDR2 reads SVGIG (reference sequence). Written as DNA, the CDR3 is TGTGCCTGGAGCCCATTAAACGGAGATACGCAGTATTTT. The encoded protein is CAWSPLNGDTQYF.

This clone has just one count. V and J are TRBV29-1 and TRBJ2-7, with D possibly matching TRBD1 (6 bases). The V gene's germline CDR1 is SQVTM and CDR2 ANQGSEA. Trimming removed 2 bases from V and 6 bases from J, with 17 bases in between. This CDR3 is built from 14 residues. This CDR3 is CSVEFRDNPTEQYF. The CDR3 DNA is TGCAGCGTTGAATTCCGGGACAACCCCACCGAGCAGTACTTC.

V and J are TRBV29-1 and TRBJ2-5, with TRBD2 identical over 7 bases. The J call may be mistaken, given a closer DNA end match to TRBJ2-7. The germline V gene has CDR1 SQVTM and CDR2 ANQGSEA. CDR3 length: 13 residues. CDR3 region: CSVVGGRSYEQYF. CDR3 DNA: TGCAGCGTTGTGGGCGGGAGAAGCTACGAGCAGTACTTC.

Here the CDR3 DNA reads TGCGCCAGCAGCCAAGATCGGGCAGGGCCAGGAAACACCATATATTTT. Amino acid sequence: CASSQDRAGPGNTIYF. The gene calls are TRBV4-3 and TRBJ1-3; D perhaps matches TRBD1 (5 bases). The CDR3 totals 16 residues. V gave up 0 bases and J gave up 4 bases, with 13 bases separating them. Germline V lookup: CDR1 LGHNA, CDR2 YSLEER.

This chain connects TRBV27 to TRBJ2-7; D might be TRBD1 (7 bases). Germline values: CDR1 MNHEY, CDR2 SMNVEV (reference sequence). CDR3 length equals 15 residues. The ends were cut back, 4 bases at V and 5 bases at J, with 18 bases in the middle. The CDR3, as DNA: TGTGCCAGCAGTTCTCTCGCGGGCAGGGGGGACGAGCAGTACTTC. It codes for CASSSLAGRGDEQYF.

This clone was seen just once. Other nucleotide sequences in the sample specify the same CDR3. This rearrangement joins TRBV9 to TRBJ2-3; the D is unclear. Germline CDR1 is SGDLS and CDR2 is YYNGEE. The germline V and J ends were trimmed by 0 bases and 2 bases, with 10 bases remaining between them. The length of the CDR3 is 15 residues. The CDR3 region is CASSVDGRATDTQYF. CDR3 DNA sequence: TGTGCCAGCAGCGTAGATGGCCGAGCCACAGATACGCAGTATTTT. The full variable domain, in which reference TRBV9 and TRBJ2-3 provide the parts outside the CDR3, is DSGVTQTPKHLITATGQRVTLRCSPRSGDLSVYWYQQSLDQGLQFLIQYYNGEERAKGNILERFSAQQFPDLHSELNLSSLELGDSALYFCASSVDGRATDTQYFGPGTRLTVL.

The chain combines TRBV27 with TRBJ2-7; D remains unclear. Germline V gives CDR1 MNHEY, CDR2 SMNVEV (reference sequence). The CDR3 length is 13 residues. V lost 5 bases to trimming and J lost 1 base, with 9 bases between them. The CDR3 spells CASSTRGSYEQYF. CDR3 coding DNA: TGTGCCAGCAGTACCCGTGGGTCCTACGAGCAGTACTTC.

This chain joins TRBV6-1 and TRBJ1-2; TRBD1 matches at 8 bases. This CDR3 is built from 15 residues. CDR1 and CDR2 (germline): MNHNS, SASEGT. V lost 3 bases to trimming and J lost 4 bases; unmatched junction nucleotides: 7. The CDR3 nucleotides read TGTGCCAGCAGTGACTGGACAGGGCGGGCCTATGGCTACACCTTC. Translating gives CASSDWTGRAYGYTF.

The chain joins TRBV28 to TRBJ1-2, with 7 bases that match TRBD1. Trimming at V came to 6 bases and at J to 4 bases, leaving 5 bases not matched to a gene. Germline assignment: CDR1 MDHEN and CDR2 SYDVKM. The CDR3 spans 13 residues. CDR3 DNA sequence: TGTGCCAGCAGCCTCGACAGGGTCTATGGCTACACCTTC. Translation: CASSLDRVYGYTF.

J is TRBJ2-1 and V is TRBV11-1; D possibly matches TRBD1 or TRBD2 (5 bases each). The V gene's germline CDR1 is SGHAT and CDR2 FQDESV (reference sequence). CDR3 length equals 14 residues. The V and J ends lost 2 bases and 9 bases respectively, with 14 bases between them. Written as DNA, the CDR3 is TGTGCCAGCAGCTTATACGGGGCAAACGGTGAGCAGTTCTTC. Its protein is CASSLYGANGEQFF.

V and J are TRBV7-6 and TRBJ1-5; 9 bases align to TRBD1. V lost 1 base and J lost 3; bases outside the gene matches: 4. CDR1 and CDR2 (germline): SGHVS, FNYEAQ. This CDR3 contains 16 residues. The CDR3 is CASSLGDRAPNQPQHF. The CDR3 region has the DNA TGTGCCAGCAGCTTAGGGGACAGGGCTCCCAATCAGCCCCAGCATTTT.

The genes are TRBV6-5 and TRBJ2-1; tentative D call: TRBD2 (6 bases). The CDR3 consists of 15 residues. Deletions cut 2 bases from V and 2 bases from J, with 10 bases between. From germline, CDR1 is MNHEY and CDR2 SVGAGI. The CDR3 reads CASSYDGSAYNEQFF. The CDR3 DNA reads TGTGCCAGCAGTTACGACGGGAGCGCCTACAATGAGCAGTTCTTC.

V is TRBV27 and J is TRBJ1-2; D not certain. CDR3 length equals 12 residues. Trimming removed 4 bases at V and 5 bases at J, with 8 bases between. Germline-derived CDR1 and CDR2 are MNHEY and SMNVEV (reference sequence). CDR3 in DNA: TGTGCCAGCAGTTCTCCGGGATATGGCTACACCTTC. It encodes CASSSPGYGYTF.

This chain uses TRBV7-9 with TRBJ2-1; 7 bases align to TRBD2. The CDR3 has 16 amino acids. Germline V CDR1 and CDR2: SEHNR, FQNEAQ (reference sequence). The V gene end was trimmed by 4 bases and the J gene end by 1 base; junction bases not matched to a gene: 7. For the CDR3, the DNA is TGTGCCAGCAGCTCGCCAAGCGGGACTTCCTACAATGAGCAGTTCTTC. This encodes CASSSPSGTSYNEQFF.

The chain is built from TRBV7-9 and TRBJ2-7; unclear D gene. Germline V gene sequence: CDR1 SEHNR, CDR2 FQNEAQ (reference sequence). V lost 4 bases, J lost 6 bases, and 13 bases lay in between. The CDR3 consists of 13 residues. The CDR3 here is CASSSGLSPEQYF. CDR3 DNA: TGTGCCAGCAGCTCGGGCCTTTCCCCCGAGCAGTACTTC.

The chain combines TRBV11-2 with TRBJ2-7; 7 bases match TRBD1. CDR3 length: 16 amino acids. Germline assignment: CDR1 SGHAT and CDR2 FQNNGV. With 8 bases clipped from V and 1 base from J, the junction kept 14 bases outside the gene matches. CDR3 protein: CASLGYGQDFSYEQYF. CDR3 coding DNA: TGTGCCAGCCTCGGGTATGGACAGGATTTTTCCTACGAGCAGTACTTC.

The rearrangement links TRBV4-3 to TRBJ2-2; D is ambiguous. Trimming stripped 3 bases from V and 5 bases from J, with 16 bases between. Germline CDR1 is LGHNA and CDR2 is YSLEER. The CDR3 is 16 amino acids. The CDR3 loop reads CASSQDPPGTTGELFF. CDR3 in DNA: TGCGCCAGCAGCCAGGATCCTCCGGGCACAACCGGGGAGCTGTTTTTT.

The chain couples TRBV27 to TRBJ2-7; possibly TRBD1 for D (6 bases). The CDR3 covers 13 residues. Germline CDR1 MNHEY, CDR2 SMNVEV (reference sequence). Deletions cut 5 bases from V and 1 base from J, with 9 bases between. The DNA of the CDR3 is TGTGCCAGCAGTGTTGGACAGTCCTACGAGCAGTACTTC. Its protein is CASSVGQSYEQYF.

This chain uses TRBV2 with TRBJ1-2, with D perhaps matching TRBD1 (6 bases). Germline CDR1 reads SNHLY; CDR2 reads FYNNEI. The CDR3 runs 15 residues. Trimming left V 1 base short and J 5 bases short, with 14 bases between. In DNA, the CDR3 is TGTGCCAGCAGTGAAGGGGTCGAGGGGGTGTATGGCTACACCTTC. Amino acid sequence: CASSEGVEGVYGYTF.

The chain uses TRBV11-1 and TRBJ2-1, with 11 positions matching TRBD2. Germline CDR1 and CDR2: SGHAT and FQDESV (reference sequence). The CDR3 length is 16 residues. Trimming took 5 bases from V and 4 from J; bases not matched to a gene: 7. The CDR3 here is CASSNPTSGEYNEQFF. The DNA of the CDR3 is TGTGCCAGCAGCAATCCGACTAGCGGGGAGTACAATGAGCAGTTCTTC.

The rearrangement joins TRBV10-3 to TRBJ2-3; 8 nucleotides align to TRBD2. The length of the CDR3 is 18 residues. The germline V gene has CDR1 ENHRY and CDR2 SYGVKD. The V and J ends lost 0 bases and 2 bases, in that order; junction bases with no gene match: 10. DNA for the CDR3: TGTGCCATCAGTGAGTCGAGAGCGACTAGCGCCCTCACAGATACGCAGTATTTT. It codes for CAISESRATSALTDTQYF.

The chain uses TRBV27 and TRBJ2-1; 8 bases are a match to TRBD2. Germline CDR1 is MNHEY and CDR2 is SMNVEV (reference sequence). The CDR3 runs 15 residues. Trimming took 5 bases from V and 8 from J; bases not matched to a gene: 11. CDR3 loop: CASSGKSGSSDEQFF. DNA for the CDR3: TGTGCCAGCAGTGGGAAGAGCGGGAGTTCCGATGAGCAGTTCTTC.

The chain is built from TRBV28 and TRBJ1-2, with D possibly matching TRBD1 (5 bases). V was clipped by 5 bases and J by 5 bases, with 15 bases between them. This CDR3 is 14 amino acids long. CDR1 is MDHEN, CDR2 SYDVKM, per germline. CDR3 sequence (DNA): TGTGCCAGCAGTGATGGGGGTGGCGGGTATGGCTACACCTTC. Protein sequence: CASSDGGGGYGYTF.

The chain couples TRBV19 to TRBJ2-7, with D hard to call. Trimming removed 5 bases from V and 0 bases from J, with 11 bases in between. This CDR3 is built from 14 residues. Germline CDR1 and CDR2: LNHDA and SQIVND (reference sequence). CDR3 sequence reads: CASSGSNDSYEQYF. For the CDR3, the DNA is TGTGCCAGTAGTGGGTCTAACGACTCCTACGAGCAGTACTTC.

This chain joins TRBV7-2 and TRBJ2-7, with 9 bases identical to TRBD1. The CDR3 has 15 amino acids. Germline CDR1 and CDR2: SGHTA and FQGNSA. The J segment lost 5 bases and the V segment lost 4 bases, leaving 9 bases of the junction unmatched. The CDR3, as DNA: TGTGCCAGCAGCTGGGGCCCGACAGGGGGACACGAGCAGTACTTC. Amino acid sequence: CASSWGPTGGHEQYF.

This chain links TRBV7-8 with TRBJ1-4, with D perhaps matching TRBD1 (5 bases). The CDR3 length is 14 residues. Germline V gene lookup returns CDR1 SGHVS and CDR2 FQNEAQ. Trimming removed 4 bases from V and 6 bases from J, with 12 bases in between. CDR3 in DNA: TGTGCCAGCAGCTCTTGGGACGGGGATGAAAAACTGTTTTTT. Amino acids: CASSSWDGDEKLFF.

The CDR3 DNA sequence: TGTGCCAGCAGCCCAATATATAGCACAGATACGCAGTATTTT. Translated, it gives CASSPIYSTDTQYF. V is TRBV27 and J is TRBJ2-3; D not resolved. Per germline, CDR1 MNHEY and CDR2 SMNVEV (reference sequence). There are 14 residues in the CDR3. V gave up 6 bases and J gave up 0 bases, with 10 bases separating them.

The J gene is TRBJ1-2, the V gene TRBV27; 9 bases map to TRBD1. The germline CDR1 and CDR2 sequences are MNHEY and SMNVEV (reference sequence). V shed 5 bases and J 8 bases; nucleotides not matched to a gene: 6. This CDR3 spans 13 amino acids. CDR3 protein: CASSPPGQGGYTF. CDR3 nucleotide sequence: TGTGCCAGCAGTCCCCCGGGACAGGGCGGCTACACCTTC.

The CDR3 protein is CASSQTGTHYEQYF. The CDR3 DNA reads as TGTGCCAGCAGTCAGACCGGGACCCACTACGAGCAGTACTTC. The chain recombines TRBV27 with TRBJ2-7; D may match TRBD1 or TRBD2 (5 bases each). Germline V gene lookup returns CDR1 MNHEY and CDR2 SMNVEV (reference sequence). V lost 5 bases and J lost 3, with 14 bases in between. The CDR3 covers 14 residues.

Here the CDR3 reads CASRVTGGPDTQYF. In DNA, the CDR3 is TGTGCCAGCAGGGTGACAGGGGGGCCAGATACGCAGTATTTT. The V gene is TRBV27, the J gene TRBJ2-3; TRBD1 matches at 9 bases. Unmatched junction bases numbered 5, after V lost 6 bases and J lost 4 bases. This CDR3 is built from 14 residues. CDR1 MNHEY and CDR2 SMNVEV come from the germline V gene (reference sequence).

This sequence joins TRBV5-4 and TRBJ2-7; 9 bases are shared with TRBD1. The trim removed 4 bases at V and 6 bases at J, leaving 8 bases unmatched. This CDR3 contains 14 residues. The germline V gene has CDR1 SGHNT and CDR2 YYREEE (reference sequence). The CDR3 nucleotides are TGTGCCAGCAGCAGACCGGGACAGGGAGGCGAGCAGTACTTC. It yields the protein CASSRPGQGGEQYF.